This TCR beta chain comes out of a study of regulatory T cells in long-lasting Graves disease. Combining iRepertoire HTBI primers with Arm-PCR of CDR3 regions, the authors built TCR beta libraries. TCRdb recomputed calls from the multiplex PCR reads with MiXCR, one row per CDR3 protein. Of about 520,000 distinct CDR3 sequences in the sample, around 12% were seen once. The CDR3 loop spans 12 amino acids. V gave up 4 bases and J gave up 9 bases, with 13 bases separating them. The germline CDR1 and CDR2 sequences are LGHDT and YNNKEL (reference sequence). As to time point: newly diagnosed GD, antithyroid drugs for less than 3 months. PBMC-derived RNA was used for the TCR library. On this clonotype: Its cognate antigen is unknown. The CDR3 carries no conserved terminal phenylalanine or tryptophan, so it likely arises from a read error.

Whole-study results and caveats: The TCR repertoire of persistent Graves' patients was less diverse than that of newly diagnosed ones.

Another study also made use of these data, one on T cells in Graves' hyperthyroidism and ophthalmopathy. From that study: The HTBI primer set served for first-round RT-PCR of the TCR CDR3.

The material was peripheral blood mononuclear cells (PBMCs), obtained at new diagnosis, from a patient treated with antithyroid drugs. The TCR sequence derives from a woman in her thirties with Graves disease. J is TRBJ2-7 and V is TRBV3-1, with D perhaps TRBD2 (6 bases). The CDR3 DNA reads TGTGCCAGCAGCCCAGCGGGTGCGGCGCAGTACCTC. Its translation is CASSPAGAAQYL.